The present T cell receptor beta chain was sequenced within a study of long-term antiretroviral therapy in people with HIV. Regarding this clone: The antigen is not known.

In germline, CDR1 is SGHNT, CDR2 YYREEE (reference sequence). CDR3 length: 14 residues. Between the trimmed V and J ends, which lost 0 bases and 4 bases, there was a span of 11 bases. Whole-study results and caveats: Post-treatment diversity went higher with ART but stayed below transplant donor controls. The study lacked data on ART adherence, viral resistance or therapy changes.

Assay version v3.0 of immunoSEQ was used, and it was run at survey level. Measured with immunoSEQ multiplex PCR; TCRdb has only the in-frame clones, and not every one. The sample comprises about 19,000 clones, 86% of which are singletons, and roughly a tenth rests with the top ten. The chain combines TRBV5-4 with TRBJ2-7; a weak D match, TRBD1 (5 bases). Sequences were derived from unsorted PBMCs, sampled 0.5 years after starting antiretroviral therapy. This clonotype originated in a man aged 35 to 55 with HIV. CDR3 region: CASSLDQGGYEQYF. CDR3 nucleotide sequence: TGTGCCAGCAGCTTGGATCAGGGTGGGTACGAGCAGTACTTC.